The 8 T cell receptor beta chains listed next were all sequenced from one sample in a study of control samples from healthy donors and cancer patients (dated by TCRdb to 2019 to 2021). Receptors were amplified or captured by the immunoSEQ multiplex PCR assay. TCRdb limited this immuneACCESS table to in-frame rearrangements with V and J called. A share of clones is missing; checked studies link under half to unresolved V genes, and the rest is unexplained. The table for this sample lists about 140,000 clones; roughly 92% of them were counted only once. Roughly 10% of the sample comes from the top ten. Sequenced input: blood. The receptors were sampled from a man aged 25 to 40 in good health.

V usage is TRBV28 and J usage is TRBJ1-4; 8 nucleotides match TRBD1. The germline V gene encodes CDR1 MDHEN and CDR2 SYDVKM. The CDR3 consists of 13 residues. V lost 5 bases and J lost 7; bases outside the gene matches: 3. The CDR3: CASSGQGGEKLFF. In DNA, the CDR3 is TGTGCCAGCAGTGGACAGGGCGGTGAAAAACTGTTTTTT.

The gene calls are TRBV14 and TRBJ1-4; TRBD1 might be the D (5 bases). The V end lost 1 base, the J end lost 8 bases, and 14 bases lay between the germline ends. Germline lookup yields CDR1 SGHDN and CDR2 FVKESK. CDR3 length equals 15 residues. The DNA of the CDR3 is TGTGCCAGCAGCCAAGGGGTGCACGGGGCGGAAAAACTGTTTTTT. As protein: CASSQGVHGAEKLFF. Filled out from reference TRBV14 and TRBJ1-4, the complete variable domain reads EAGVTQFPSHSVIEKGQTVTLRCDPISGHDNLYWYRRVMGKEIKFLLHFVKESKQDESGMPNNRFLAERTGGTYSTLKVQPAELEDSGVYFCASSQGVHGAEKLFFGSGTQLSVL.

The chain employs TRBV19 and TRBJ1-2; maybe TRBD1 (5 bases). With 3 bases removed from V and 2 bases from J, the gap between germline ends came to 13 bases. Germline values: CDR1 LNHDA, CDR2 SQIVND (reference sequence). The CDR3 has 15 amino acids. The CDR3, as DNA: TGTGCCAGTAGTATGCAACGGGGGACCAACTATGGCTACACCTTC. Encoded protein: CASSMQRGTNYGYTF.

The rearrangement uses TRBV19 and TRBJ2-1; D may be TRBD1 (6 bases). Germline CDR1 and CDR2: LNHDA and SQIVND (reference sequence). The CDR3 is 15 residues long. V lost 3 bases and J 5 bases, leaving 14 bases between the germline ends. The CDR3 bases are TGTGCCAGTAGTATGGGTCCAGGGGCGAACAATGAGCAGTTCTTC. The encoded protein is CASSMGPGANNEQFF.

This rearrangement joins TRBV4-3 to TRBJ2-2, with 13 bases matching TRBD2. J was trimmed by 7 bases and V by 1 base; bases with no gene match: 3. The CDR3 has 16 residues. Germline CDR1 and CDR2: LGHNA and YSLEER. CDR3 in DNA: TGCGCCAGCAGCCAAGGGACTAGCGGGAGAGTCGGGGAGCTGTTTTTT. Its protein product is CASSQGTSGRVGELFF.

This rearrangement joins TRBV28 to TRBJ2-7; 9 bases are shared with TRBD1. Trimming removed 6 bases from V and 0 bases from J; junction bases left unmatched: 6. The CDR3 is 15 residues long. Germline lookup yields CDR1 MDHEN and CDR2 SYDVKM. Here the CDR3 DNA reads TGTGCCAGCAGGGGGACAGGGAAGGGCTCCTACGAGCAGTACTTC. It is translated as CASRGTGKGSYEQYF.

This CDR3 is CASRPEPTYNEQFF. The CDR3 DNA reads TGTGCCAGTAGACCCGAACCTACCTACAATGAGCAGTTCTTC. V is TRBV19 and J is TRBJ2-1; D unclear. Trimming left V 6 bases short and J 2 bases short, with 11 bases between. The germline gives CDR1 LNHDA, CDR2 SQIVND (reference sequence). The CDR3 totals 14 residues.

V is TRBV28 and J is TRBJ2-7; D gene uncertain. CDR3 size: 11 residues. CDR1 MDHEN and CDR2 SYDVKM come from the germline V gene. Trimming left V 2 bases short and J 5 bases short, with 4 bases between. The CDR3 protein is CASSLSHEQYF. For the CDR3, the DNA is TGTGCCAGCAGTTTAAGTCACGAGCAGTACTTC.